This T cell receptor beta chain was retrieved from a study of regulatory T cells in long-lasting Graves disease. Looked up from germline, CDR1 is WSHSY and CDR2 is SAAADI. This CDR3 is 15 amino acids long. Trimming took off 2 bases at V and 9 bases at J, with 17 bases between the two ends. The time point is: newly diagnosed GD, antithyroid drugs for less than 3 months. Generation of the TCR library employed RNA extracted from PBMCs. It was an endocrinology department in Xi'an, China, that provided the patients. This clonotype was detected only a few times. With iRepertoire HTBI primers and Arm-PCR of CDR3 regions, TCR beta libraries were built. MiXCR was run by TCRdb on the multiplex PCR reads, yielding one entry per CDR3 protein. The table has more than 300,000 distinct CDR3 sequences, 15% to 19% seen once.

The receptor's source is a female donor with Graves disease. The chain is built from TRBV10-2 and TRBJ2-1; D is undetermined. Sequencing was performed on peripheral blood mononuclear cells (PBMCs), taken at new diagnosis, from a patient treated with antithyroid drugs. The CDR3 here is CASSEASPRSFEQFF. The CDR3 nucleotides are TGCGCCAGCAGTGAGGCCAGCCCCCGGTCATTTGAGCAGTTCTTC.